This T cell receptor (beta chain) originates from a study of T cell responses to AZD1222 COVID-19 vaccine. The table came from immunoSEQ multiplex PCR; TCRdb's copy has only in-frame clones and leaves some out. Among 95,000 to 130,000 clones listed, about 90% were seen once. This CDR3 contains 15 residues. The V end was cut by 3 bases, the J end by 5 bases, with 16 bases between. Germline lookup yields CDR1 MNHEY and CDR2 SMNVEV (reference sequence). This chain links TRBV27 with TRBJ1-2, with a tentative D call TRBD1 (6 bases). This TCR was sampled from an adult in good health. The specimen comprised peripheral blood, sampled on day 0 of AZD1222 vaccination. The CDR3 DNA reads as TGTGCCAGCAGTTTTTCTGGGGGGGGCGGGTATGGCTACACCTTC. It encodes CASSFSGGGGYGYTF.